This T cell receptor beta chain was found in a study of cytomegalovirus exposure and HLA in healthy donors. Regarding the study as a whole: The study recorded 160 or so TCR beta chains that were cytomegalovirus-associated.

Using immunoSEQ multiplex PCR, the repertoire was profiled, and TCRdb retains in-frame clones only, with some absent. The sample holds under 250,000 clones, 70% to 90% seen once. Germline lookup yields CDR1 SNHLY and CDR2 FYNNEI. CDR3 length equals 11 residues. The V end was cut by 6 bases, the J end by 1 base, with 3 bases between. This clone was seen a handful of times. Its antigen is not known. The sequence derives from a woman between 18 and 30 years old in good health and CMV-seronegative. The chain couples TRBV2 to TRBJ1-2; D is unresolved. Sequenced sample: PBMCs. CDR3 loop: CASRNNYGYTF. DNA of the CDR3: TGTGCCAGCAGGAATAACTATGGCTACACCTTC.